Each of the 31 T cell receptor beta chains below was sequenced from the same sample in a study of brain metastases from non-small cell lung cancer. Profiled with immunoSEQ multiplex PCR; TCRdb holds only in-frame clones, not every one. The sample shows roughly 14,000 clones, about four fifths of them seen only once. Source material: primary lung tumor tissue. The receptor source for this set is a donor at least 40 years old with non-small cell lung cancer.

The gene calls are TRBV4-1 and TRBJ1-2; D remains ambiguous. V was trimmed by 0 bases and J by 10 bases, leaving 12 bases between them. Germline values: CDR1 MGHRA, CDR2 YSYEKL. The CDR3 is 13 amino acids. CDR3 bases: TGCGCCAGCAGCCAAGATCTAGGTACCGACTACACCTTC. It yields the protein CASSQDLGTDYTF.

This chain joins TRBV18 and TRBJ2-1; TRBD1 matches at 9 bases. CDR1 and CDR2 (germline): KGHSH, LQKENI. The junction had 4 bases not matched to a gene; V was cut back by 0 bases and J by 7 bases. This CDR3 region has 15 residues. For the CDR3, the DNA is TGTGCCAGCTCACCACCGACAGGGGGTAGGAATGAGCAGTTCTTC. Protein: CASSPPTGGRNEQFF.

This clone was seen a handful of times. The chain links TRBV14 to TRBJ1-1, with D perhaps TRBD1 (5 bases). V dropped 10 bases and J dropped 7 bases, with 13 bases sitting between them. Germline V gene sequence: CDR1 SGHDN, CDR2 FVKESK. The CDR3 is made up of 11 amino acids. CDR3 loop: CATSWGGEAFF. Here the CDR3 DNA reads TGTGCCACCTCCTGGGGGGGTGAAGCTTTCTTT.

The V gene is TRBV11-3, the J gene TRBJ1-1; unclear D gene. The CDR3 loop spans 13 amino acids. Germline V gives CDR1 SGHNT, CDR2 YENEEA. V gave up 4 bases and J gave up 0 bases, with 6 bases separating them. The CDR3 sequence: CASSSQMNTEAFF. The CDR3 nucleotides are TGTGCCAGCAGCTCCCAAATGAACACTGAAGCTTTCTTT. The whole variable domain, remainder taken from reference TRBV11-3 and TRBJ1-1, is EAGVVQSPRYKIIEKKQPVAFWCNPISGHNTLYWYLQNLGQGPELLIRYENEEAVDDSQLPKDRFSAERLKGVDSTLKIQPAELGDSAVYLCASSSQMNTEAFFGQGTRLTVV.

CDR3 sequence reads: CASSRTAKETQYF. For the CDR3, the DNA is TGTGCCAGCAGCCGGACCGCGAAAGAGACCCAGTACTTC. The chain has TRBV5-6 and TRBJ2-5; D gene uncertain. Trimming removed 4 bases at V and 3 bases at J, with 10 bases between. The CDR3 loop spans 13 amino acids. From germline, CDR1 is SGHDT and CDR2 YYEEEE.

V is TRBV3-1 (or the pseudogene TRBV3-2) and J is TRBJ1-2, with 7 bases fitting TRBD1. The germline V gene encodes CDR1 LGHDT and CDR2 YNNKEL (reference sequence). V was pared by 4 bases and J by 10 bases, with 12 bases of the junction left unmatched. The CDR3 is 14 residues long. The CDR3 is CASSLKTGKGAYTF. The CDR3 region has the DNA TGTGCCAGCAGCCTAAAGACAGGGAAGGGGGCCTACACCTTC.

The V gene is TRBV30, the J gene TRBJ1-4, with D maybe TRBD1 (5 bases). Trimming shortened V by 5 bases and J by 0 bases, and 10 bases separated the two germline ends. In germline, CDR1 is GTSNPN, CDR2 SVGIG (reference sequence). This CDR3 contains 14 residues. CDR3 coding DNA: TGTGCCTGGGAAAGGGGCGCAACTAATGAAAAACTGTTTTTT. It encodes CAWERGATNEKLFF.

This sequence joins TRBV7-6 and TRBJ1-2; 7 bases are a match to TRBD1. CDR1 is SGHVS, CDR2 FNYEAQ, per germline. Trimming at V came to 2 bases and at J to 6 bases, leaving 3 bases not matched to a gene. The CDR3 covers 13 residues. CDR3 DNA: TGTGCCAGCAGCTTACACAGGGGACATGGCTACACCTTC. Translated: CASSLHRGHGYTF. The full variable domain, completed using reference TRBV7-6 and TRBJ1-2, is GAGVSQSPRYKVTKRGQDVALRCDPISGHVSLYWYRQALGQGPEFLTYFNYEAQQDKSGLPNDRFSAERPEGSISTLTIQRTEQRDSAMYRCASSLHRGHGYTFGSGTRLTVV.

This chain links TRBV5-4 with TRBJ1-2; tentative D call: TRBD1 (5 bases). Germline CDR1 is SGHNT and CDR2 is YYREEE (reference sequence). The CDR3 covers 16 residues. The V end was cut by 0 bases, the J end by 6 bases, with 18 bases between. The CDR3 region has the DNA TGTGCCAGCAGCTTGGACAGGTCTCCCCGTTTGGATGGCTACACCTTC. Its translation: CASSLDRSPRLDGYTF.

By share, this clone counts as medium-sized. The chain is built from TRBV6-1 and TRBJ2-1; D ambiguous. The CDR3 totals 13 residues. Germline V lookup: CDR1 MNHNS, CDR2 SASEGT. Between the trimmed V and J ends, which lost 2 bases and 3 bases, there was a span of 5 bases. The CDR3 loop is CASSEKFYNEQFF. CDR3 DNA sequence: TGTGCCAGCAGTGAAAAATTCTACAATGAGCAGTTCTTC.

This chain connects TRBV11-3 to TRBJ2-1, with 8 bases that match TRBD1. V gave up 5 bases and J gave up 8 bases; unmatched junction bases: 5. The CDR3 has 13 residues. Germline V CDR1 and CDR2: SGHNT, YENEEA. The CDR3 region is CASSDRGTDEQFF. CDR3 bases: TGTGCCAGCAGCGACAGGGGAACGGATGAGCAGTTCTTC.

The chain joins TRBV6-5 to TRBJ1-1, with 7 bases fitting TRBD1. V lost 6 bases to trimming and J lost 6 bases; unmatched junction nucleotides: 10. The CDR3 contains 14 residues. Per germline, CDR1 MNHEY and CDR2 SVGAGI. The CDR3 coding sequence is TGTGCCAGCAGGGATAGACAGGGTCTCGCTGAAGCTTTCTTT. Translated, it gives CASRDRQGLAEAFF.

V usage is TRBV30 and J usage is TRBJ1-4; D unresolved. The CDR3 sequence is 12 residues long. V lost 5 bases and J lost 8, with 12 bases in between. Germline values: CDR1 GTSNPN, CDR2 SVGIG (reference sequence). The CDR3 DNA reads as TGTGCCTGGGCTTCCGGCGGCGAAAAACTGTTTTTT. Amino acids: CAWASGGEKLFF.

This clone was detected only a few times. The chain has TRBV4-2 and TRBJ2-1; a possible D gene is TRBD2 (7 bases). Germline lookup yields CDR1 LGHNA and CDR2 YNFKEQ. With 0 bases removed from V and 2 bases from J, the gap between germline ends came to 14 bases. There are 17 residues in the CDR3. Here the CDR3 DNA reads TGTGCCAGCAGCCAAGAACCCGGGGGGCTCCCCTACAATGAGCAGTTCTTC. Encoded protein: CASSQEPGGLPYNEQFF.

The chain couples TRBV24-1 to TRBJ1-1; D is undetermined. Between the trimmed V and J ends, which lost 4 bases and 1 base, there was a span of 12 bases. The CDR3 spans 15 residues. The germline V gene has CDR1 KGHDR and CDR2 SFDVKD. The DNA for the CDR3 is TGTGCCACCAGTGAAGGTGGTCTTGGGAACACTGAAGCTTTCTTT. Its protein is CATSEGGLGNTEAFF.

Of note for this clone: Other DNA sequences from this sample encode an identical CDR3 as well. The chain is built from TRBV6-5 and TRBJ1-2, with D perhaps matching TRBD1 (5 bases). The CDR3 runs 13 residues. V was cut by 2 bases and J by 6 bases, with 10 bases left in between. Germline V CDR1 and CDR2: MNHEY, SVGAGI. CDR3 sequence: CASSYQGADGYTF. CDR3 DNA: TGTGCCAGCAGTTACCAAGGGGCGGATGGCTACACCTTC.

The table lists this clone with a few counts. The chain couples TRBV27 to TRBJ1-5, with D unresolved. Trimming took off 2 bases at V and 6 bases at J, with 8 bases between the two ends. The length of the CDR3 is 13 residues. The germline V gene has CDR1 MNHEY and CDR2 SMNVEV (reference sequence). The DNA of the CDR3 is TGTGCCAGCAGTTTAGGGTTGGGTCAGCCCCAGCATTTT. Translating it yields CASSLGLGQPQHF.

V gene TRBV19 combines with J gene TRBJ1-1; weak D call: TRBD1 (6 bases). This CDR3 comprises 15 residues. With 5 bases removed from V and 1 base from J, the gap between germline ends came to 14 bases. Germline CDR1 LNHDA, CDR2 SQIVND (reference sequence). The CDR3 protein is CASSLREGQNTEAFF. As DNA, the CDR3 is TGTGCCAGTAGTTTGCGCGAGGGACAGAACACTGAAGCTTTCTTT. Using reference TRBV19 and TRBJ1-1 for the parts outside the CDR3, the full variable domain is DGGITQSPKYLFRKEGQNVTLSCEQNLNHDAMYWYRQDPGQGLRLIYYSQIVNDFQKGDIAEGYSVSREKKESFPLTVTSAQKNPTAFYLCASSLREGQNTEAFFGQGTRLTVV.

This chain connects TRBV24-1 to TRBJ2-5; D is uncertain. In germline, CDR1 is KGHDR, CDR2 SFDVKD. V lost 0 bases to trimming and J lost 9 bases, with 4 bases between them. The CDR3 covers 11 residues. The CDR3 DNA sequence: TGTGCCACCAGTGATTTGAATGCCCAGTACTTC. Translation gives CATSDLNAQYF.

The V call is TRBV18, the J call TRBJ2-7; 11 bases are shared with TRBD1. CDR1 is KGHSH, CDR2 LQKENI, per germline. The CDR3 contains 17 residues. Trimming removed 5 bases from V and 7 bases from J; junction bases left unmatched: 16. The CDR3 reads CASSSRRTGGRPGEQYF. The CDR3 DNA reads TGTGCCAGCTCATCCAGGCGGACAGGGGGCCGTCCTGGGGAGCAGTACTTC.

Concerning this clone: A read error may produce the germline difference seen at one junction end. The V gene is TRBV3-1 (or the pseudogene TRBV3-2), the J gene TRBJ1-2; 8 bases line up with TRBD1. In germline, CDR1 is LGHDT, CDR2 YNNKEL (reference sequence). CDR3 length equals 14 residues. DNA for the CDR3: TGTGCCAACAGCCAACGACAGGGGACGGGAGGCTACACCTTC. Translation: CANSQRQGTGGYTF.

The V call is TRBV9, the J call TRBJ1-1, with 9 bases aligning to TRBD1. Germline V gives CDR1 SGDLS, CDR2 YYNGEE. With V trimmed by 4 bases and J by 2 bases, 6 bases remained unmatched. This CDR3 has 15 residues. The CDR3 DNA is TGTGCCAGCAGCCCCCAGGGACAGGGCAACACTGAAGCTTTCTTT. This codes for CASSPQGQGNTEAFF.

The J gene is TRBJ2-2, the V gene TRBV7-3; no definite D call. The CDR3 length is 14 residues. V was pared by 9 bases and J by 0 bases, with 11 bases between. Germline V gives CDR1 SGHTA, CDR2 FQGTGA. Written as DNA, the CDR3 is TGTGCCAGTTCCGACGGTGCGAACACCGGGGAGCTGTTTTTT. Translated, it gives CASSDGANTGELFF.

This clone was recorded only once. The genes are TRBV29-1 and TRBJ2-2; D is uncertain. The germline V gene encodes CDR1 SQVTM and CDR2 ANQGSEA. Trimming stripped 3 bases from V and 6 bases from J, with 14 bases between. The CDR3 has 14 amino acids. This CDR3 reads CSVDSATTSGELFF. CDR3 coding DNA: TGCAGCGTTGACTCTGCGACCACCTCCGGGGAGCTGTTTTTT.

This clone was observed once. Other DNA sequences in the same sample also yield this CDR3. The chain employs TRBV12-5 and TRBJ2-6; D is perhaps TRBD1 or TRBD2 (5 bases each). Trimming removed 4 bases from V and 3 bases from J, with 13 bases in between. The CDR3 is made up of 16 amino acids. Germline values: CDR1 LGHNT, CDR2 FRNRAP. DNA for the CDR3: TGTGCTAGTGGTTCGGGAACAGGAGTTGGGGCCAACGTCCTGACTTTC. Translating gives CASGSGTGVGANVLTF.

The chain joins TRBV7-9 to TRBJ1-1; D gene uncertain. CDR1 is SEHNR and CDR2 is FQNEAQ in the germline V gene (reference sequence). Trimming removed 3 bases from V and 5 bases from J, with 10 bases in between. The CDR3 totals 13 residues. In nucleotides, the CDR3 is TGTGCCAGCAGCTTCAAACAGAGAACTGAAGCTTTCTTT. Translating gives CASSFKQRTEAFF.

The rearrangement links TRBV30 to TRBJ2-1, with D perhaps given as TRBD1 or TRBD2 (5 bases each). Trimming pared 3 bases from V and 11 bases from J, leaving 17 bases between. Germline V lookup: CDR1 GTSNPN, CDR2 SVGIG (reference sequence). The length of the CDR3 is 13 residues. For the CDR3, the DNA is TGTGCCTGGAGCGGAATTCTTGGGACCAAGCAGTTCTTC. Translation gives CAWSGILGTKQFF.

This chain links TRBV29-1 with TRBJ1-2; 8 bases agree with TRBD1. Per germline, CDR1 SQVTM and CDR2 ANQGSEA. This CDR3 is built from 15 residues. V trimming: 2 bases; J trimming: 4 bases; junction bases outside the gene matches: 9. For the CDR3, the DNA is TGCAGCGTTGAATTCGTGACAGGGGACGGCTATGGCTACACCTTC. Translated, it gives CSVEFVTGDGYGYTF.

This chain links TRBV30 with TRBJ1-1; D is ambiguous. Germline lookup yields CDR1 GTSNPN and CDR2 SVGIG (reference sequence). The CDR3 is made up of 15 amino acids. V lost 4 bases and J lost 0, with 15 bases in between. CDR3 coding DNA: TGTGCCTGGACAAGTTTAAACAGATTGAACACTGAAGCTTTCTTT. Translated: CAWTSLNRLNTEAFF.

The V gene is TRBV4-3, the J gene TRBJ2-1; D may be TRBD1 (7 bases). The germline V gene has CDR1 LGHNA and CDR2 YSLEER. CDR3 size: 15 residues. Trimming left V 3 bases short and J 8 bases short, with 17 bases between. The CDR3 nucleotides are TGCGCCAGCAGCCAGGAGGGGGCCTCGGTTTATGAGCAGTTCTTC. This translates into CASSQEGASVYEQFF.

The chain carries TRBV2 and TRBJ2-3; D is perhaps TRBD1 (5 bases). The V gene's germline CDR1 is SNHLY and CDR2 FYNNEI. V dropped 3 bases and J dropped 5 bases, with 9 bases sitting between them. The CDR3 has 13 residues. The CDR3 coding sequence is TGTGCCAGCAGTGACAGGGCAGGAGATACGCAGTATTTT. Translating it yields CASSDRAGDTQYF. Based on the CDR3 plus reference TRBV2 and TRBJ2-3, the full variable domain is EPEVTQTPSHQVTQMGQEVILRCVPISNHLYFYWYRQILGQKVEFLVSFYNNEISEKSEIFDDQFSVERPDGSNFTLKIRSTKLEDSAMYFCASSDRAGDTQYFGPGTRLTVL.